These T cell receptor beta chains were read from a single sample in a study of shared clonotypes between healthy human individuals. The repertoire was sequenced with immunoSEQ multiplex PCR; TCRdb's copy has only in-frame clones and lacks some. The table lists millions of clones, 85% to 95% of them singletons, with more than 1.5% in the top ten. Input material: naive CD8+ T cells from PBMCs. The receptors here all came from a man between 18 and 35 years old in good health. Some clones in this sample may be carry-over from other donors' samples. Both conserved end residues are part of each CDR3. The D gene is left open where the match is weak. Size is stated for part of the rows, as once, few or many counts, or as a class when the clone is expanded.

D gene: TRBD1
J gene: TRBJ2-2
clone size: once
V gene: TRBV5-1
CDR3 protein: CASSFVRDRPNTGELFF
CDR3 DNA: TGCGCCAGCAGCTTCGTAAGGGACAGACCGAACACCGGGGAGCTGTTTTTT

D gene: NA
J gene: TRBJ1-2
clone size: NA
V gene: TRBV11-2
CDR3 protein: CASQRGPAANYGYTF
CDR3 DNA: TGTGCCAGCCAACGAGGGCCGGCAGCTAACTATGGCTACACCTTC

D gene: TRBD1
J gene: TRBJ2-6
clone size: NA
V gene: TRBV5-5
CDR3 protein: CASSLVETGSTGANVLTF
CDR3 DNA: TGTGCCAGCAGCTTGGTAGAGACAGGGAGCACTGGGGCCAACGTCCTGACTTTC

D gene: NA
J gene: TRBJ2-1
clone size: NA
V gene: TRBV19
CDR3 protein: CASSIGGSGNEQFF
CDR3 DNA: TGTGCCAGTAGTATAGGAGGGAGCGGCAATGAGCAGTTCTTC

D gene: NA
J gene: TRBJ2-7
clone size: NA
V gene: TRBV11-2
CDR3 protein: CASSLNSGMVLPGEQYF
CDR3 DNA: TGTGCCAGCAGCTTAAATTCTGGGATGGTTCTGCCTGGCGAGCAGTACTTC

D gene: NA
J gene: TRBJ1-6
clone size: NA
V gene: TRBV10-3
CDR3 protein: CAISESRRGKNSPLHF
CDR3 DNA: TGTGCCATCAGTGAGTCGAGACGGGGTAAGAATTCACCCCTCCACTTT

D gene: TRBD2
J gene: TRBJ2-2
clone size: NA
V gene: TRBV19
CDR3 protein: CASMEGLVGSGELFF
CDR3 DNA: TGTGCCAGTATGGAGGGACTAGTAGGTTCCGGGGAGCTGTTTTTT

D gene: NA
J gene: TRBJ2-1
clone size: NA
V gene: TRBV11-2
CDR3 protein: CASSLGTGYEQFF
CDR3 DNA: TGTGCCAGCAGCTTAGGTACGGGCTATGAGCAGTTCTTC

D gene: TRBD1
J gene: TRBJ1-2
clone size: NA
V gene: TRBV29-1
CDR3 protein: CSVDGRQGVGYTF
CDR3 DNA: TGCAGCGTTGACGGTCGACAGGGTGTTGGCTACACCTTC

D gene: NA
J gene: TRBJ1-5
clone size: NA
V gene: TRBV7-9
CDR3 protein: CASSGEDGGRQPQHF
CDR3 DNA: TGTGCCAGCAGCGGAGAGGACGGGGGTAGGCAGCCCCAGCATTTT

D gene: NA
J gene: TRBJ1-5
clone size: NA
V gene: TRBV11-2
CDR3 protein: CASSLVGRDQPQHF
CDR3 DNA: TGTGCCAGCAGCTTAGTCGGCAGAGATCAGCCCCAGCATTTT

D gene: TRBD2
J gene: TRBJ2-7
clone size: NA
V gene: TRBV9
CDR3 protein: CASSVGASGTYEQYF
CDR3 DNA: TGTGCCAGCAGCGTAGGCGCTAGCGGTACCTACGAGCAGTACTTC

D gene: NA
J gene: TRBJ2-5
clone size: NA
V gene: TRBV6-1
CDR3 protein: CASNWRGQETQYF
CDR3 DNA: TGTGCCAGCAACTGGCGGGGTCAAGAGACCCAGTACTTC

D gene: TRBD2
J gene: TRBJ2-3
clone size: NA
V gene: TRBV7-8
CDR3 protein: CASSLVAGGTDTQYF
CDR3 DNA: TGTGCCAGCAGCTTAGTAGCGGGAGGCACAGATACGCAGTATTTT

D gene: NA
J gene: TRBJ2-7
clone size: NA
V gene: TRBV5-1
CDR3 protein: CASSLMAEHSYEQYF
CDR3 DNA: TGCGCCAGCAGCTTGATGGCAGAGCACTCCTACGAGCAGTACTTC

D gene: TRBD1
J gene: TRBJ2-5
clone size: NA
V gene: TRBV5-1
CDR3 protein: CASSLEVTGVEAETQYF
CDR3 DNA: TGCGCCAGCAGCTTGGAAGTTACAGGGGTAGAGGCCGAGACCCAGTACTTC

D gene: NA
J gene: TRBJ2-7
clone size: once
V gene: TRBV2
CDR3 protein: CASSEAIGSSYEQYF
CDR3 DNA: TGTGCCAGCAGTGAAGCGATCGGTAGCTCCTACGAGCAGTACTTC

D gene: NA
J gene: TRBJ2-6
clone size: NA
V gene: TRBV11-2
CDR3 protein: CASSPTRQVYSGANVLTF
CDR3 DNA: TGTGCCAGCAGCCCAACACGACAGGTCTACTCTGGGGCCAACGTCCTGACTTTC

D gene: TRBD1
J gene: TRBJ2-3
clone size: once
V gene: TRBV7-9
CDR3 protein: CASSKPGQGMDTQYF
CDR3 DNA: TGTGCCAGCAGCAAACCGGGACAGGGTATGGATACGCAGTATTTT

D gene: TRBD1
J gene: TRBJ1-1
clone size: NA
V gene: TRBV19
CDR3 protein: CATRAGTGGGGTEAFF
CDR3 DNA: TGTGCCACCCGGGCGGGGACAGGGGGCGGCGGCACTGAAGCTTTCTTT

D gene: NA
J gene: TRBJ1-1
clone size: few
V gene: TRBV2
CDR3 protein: CASSEWLYTEAFF
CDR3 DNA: TGTGCCAGCAGTGAGTGGTTGTACACTGAAGCTTTCTTT

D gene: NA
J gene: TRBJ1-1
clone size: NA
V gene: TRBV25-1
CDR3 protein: CASSELGGGAEAFF
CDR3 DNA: TGTGCCAGCAGTGAACTCGGGGGCGGCGCTGAAGCTTTCTTT

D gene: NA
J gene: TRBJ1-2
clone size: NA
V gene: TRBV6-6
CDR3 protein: CASSGSDGPVGGYTF
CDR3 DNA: TGTGCCAGCAGCGGGAGCGACGGGCCAGTGGGCGGCTACACCTTC

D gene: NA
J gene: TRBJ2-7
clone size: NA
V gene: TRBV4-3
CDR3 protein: CASSQAHRSENYEQYF
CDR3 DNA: TGCGCCAGCAGCCAAGCCCACCGGAGCGAAAACTACGAGCAGTACTTC

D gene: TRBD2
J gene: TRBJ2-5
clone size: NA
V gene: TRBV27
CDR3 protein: CASSLTPGGETQYF
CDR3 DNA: TGTGCCAGCAGTTTAACCCCGGGGGGAGAGACCCAGTACTTC

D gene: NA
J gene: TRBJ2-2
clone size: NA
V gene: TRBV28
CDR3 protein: CASSPRDTSNTGELFF
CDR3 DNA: TGTGCCAGCAGTCCGAGGGACACCTCGAACACCGGGGAGCTGTTTTTT

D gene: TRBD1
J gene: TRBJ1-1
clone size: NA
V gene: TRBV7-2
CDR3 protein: CASSLSRDSVNTEAFF
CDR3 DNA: TGTGCCAGCAGCCTTAGCCGGGACAGTGTGAACACTGAAGCTTTCTTT